This paragraph reports one T cell receptor beta chain. This receptor's antigen is unknown. No much larger clone exists at a distance of one base, and base qualities are not known. The library relied on the immunoSEQ multiplex PCR assay. For the multiplex PCR, a mixture combining 60 forward primers for TCR Vbeta segments and 13 reverse primers for TCR Jbeta segments was used. A multiplex PCR assay on genomic DNA amplified the CDR3 region of rearranged TCR beta genes. The Illumina HiSeq System was used to sequence the amplified TCR beta libraries as 87-base-pair reads. In the authors' own workflow: In a later analysis, tens of millions of unique TCR beta chains were counted across the approximately 620 repertoires, and around 10 million of these chains were shared by at least two donors. Raw reads were error-corrected and collapsed into unique sequences by a nearest-neighbor algorithm in which closely related sequences were merged to remove PCR and sequencing errors. To assign V, D and J gene segments, CDR3 sequences were aligned to IMGT reference sequences. For a sequence to be retained, a match of at least six nucleotides was required to both a V gene segment and a J gene segment. A rearrangement was called productive if the CDR3 had no stop codons and remained in frame with V and J, and every other rearrangement was called non-productive. CDR3 was defined according to IMGT convention as the region running from the second conserved V-encoded cysteine to the conserved J-encoded phenylalanine. In an earlier analysis of 500 to 650 of the donors, sequences lacking an unambiguous match to a single V gene segment were excluded. An earlier analysis of almost 600 of the donors classified V segments as functional when productive rearrangements were above 56.7% and as segregating when the standard deviation between donors was above 5%. A statistical classification framework was built for diagnosing cytomegalovirus status from the catalog of TCR beta chain sequences. V and J gene assignment, in a later analysis, came from comparing TCR nucleotide sequences with IMGT/GENE-DB human TR gene sequences. The TCRdist pipeline was used in a later analysis to assign CDR3 sequences and most-parsimonious VDJ recombination scenarios. In a later analysis, each TCR beta chain was defined by its CDR3 amino acid sequence together with its V-gene family, and reads without a unique V-gene family were excluded. A later analysis removed several hundred highly shared, low-generation-probability nucleotide sequences to deal with suspected cross-contamination and a sequencing artifact. For each public chain, a later analysis derived a clonal expansion index from normalized ranks of inferred template counts within each repertoire. In a later analysis, generation probabilities were computed with a VDJ recombination model fitted to out-of-frame rearrangements, and the resulting probabilities were checked against IGoR. Hypergeometric tests were used in a later analysis to score TCR-TCR, TCR-HLA and TCR-CMV co-occurrence, with a repertoire-size bias correction applied to the TCR pairs. False discovery rates were estimated in a later analysis by permuting HLA or CMV assignments 20 times. In a later analysis, co-occurring TCRs were grouped with DBSCAN, and TCRdist sequence similarity was added when clustering was performed within HLA-allele-positive subsets. For co-occurrence clustering, repertoires with fewer than 30,000 or more than 120,000 public chains were excluded, along with a handful of repertoires with anomalous nucleotide sharing. The immuneACCESS repertoire file appears here via TCRdb, limited to in-frame rearrangements. These files lack a portion of the clones; in checked studies, under half of the deficit traces to unresolved V genes, and the cause of the others is not known. V and J calls and clone size follow that table, whereas D and trimming were derived from the DNA. Within this sample are some 140,000 clones, with 70% to 80% of them counted one time only. Together, the top ten hold about 13% of the sample.

This sample is drawn from a study of cytomegalovirus exposure and HLA in healthy donors (dated by TCRdb to about 2017). For the wider study: An earlier analysis of some 600 of the donors reported 276 Gb of sequence data and approximately 120 million unique TCR beta sequences obtained from roughly 180 million T cells. Roughly 300 gigabases of sequencing data and approximately 92 million unique TCR sequences made up an early release that covered around 640 HLA-typed donors. Of the roughly 400 genotyped donors, less than 85% were placed in the genetic ancestry cluster associated with self-reported Caucasian donors. The study aimed to test whether cataloging public T cell receptors could reveal signatures of past pathogen exposure. The study used immunosequencing to profile the T cell repertoires of approximately 650 subjects and linked those repertoires to cytomegalovirus serostatus. Along with the approximately 670-subject first cohort, a separate validation cohort of 120 different subjects was used. The study combined high-throughput TCR immunosequencing, statistical association of individual TCRs with disease status, and machine learning to predict cytomegalovirus infection status. A later analysis re-analyzed previously published TCR beta repertoires from 650 to 800 donors and added high-resolution HLA genotyping to study TCR occurrence patterns. In the later analysis, no new phenotypic data were used to find candidate immune exposures; instead, reliance was placed on TCR beta sequences and their occurrence across donors. To decide whether each TCR beta V gene segment behaved as functional or pseudogenic, an earlier analysis of some 580 of the donors relied on high-throughput TCR beta sequencing. Donor age, sex, ethnicity and CMV serostatus were collected together with the repertoire data. Genome-wide SNP genotypes for about three fifths of the roughly 670 donors were used in a later genetic analysis, which treated that subset as a discovery cohort. Every repertoire in the discovery cohort had been generated on one and the same sequencing platform. HLA typing included class I and class II loci at four-digit resolution. The number of typed donors differed by locus: roughly 629-630 for A, B, C, DRB1 and DQB1; 500 to 550 for DQA1; approximately 610 for DPA1; and about 450 for DPB1. Because of strong linkage in the cohort, 4 to 6 DR-DQ haplotypes were treated as single units for association and clustering. Across 300 to 500 genotyped donors of the cohort, an average of about 250,000 unique TCR beta nucleotide sequences per donor were sequenced, and roughly a sixth of those sequences were non-productive.

The cohort consisted of approximately 670 healthy bone marrow donors. At the time of sampling, all cohort members were nominally healthy, though unrecorded immune exposures were likely present. The donor was CMV seropositive and was included in the group of 290 or so seropositive cohort members. Every donor gave a peripheral blood sample, and the peripheral blood mononuclear cells from that sample were used for TCR beta sequencing. The Qiagen DNeasy Blood Extraction Kit was used to extract genomic DNA from the blood cell samples. Via the germline V gene (reference sequence), CDR1 is MNHNY and CDR2 SVGAGI. The CDR3 measures 13 amino acids from cysteine to phenylalanine. This entry keeps only the CDR3 DNA: 39 bases, framed from base 1. V loses 6 bases of germline sequence and J loses 2 bases, and the interval between the two ends is 11 bases. Summary of the overall study and its limitations: CMV serostatus was the only immune exposure information available for the cohort. Broadly in line with IMGT annotations, most TCR beta V segments showed up in productive rearrangements about 90% or about 30% of the time in an earlier analysis of 587 of the donors. Correlated functional status among segregating V segments might be attributable to linkage disequilibrium, but an unknown experimental factor could not be ruled out. In a later genetic analysis, fewer N-insertions in productive TCRs were reported among donors in an Asian-associated ancestry cluster than the roughly 700-donor mean. Compared with equally common non-associated chains, HLA-associated TCR beta chains in a later analysis were more clonally expanded and had lower generation probabilities. A later analysis found that TCR association rates varied across HLA loci, with DRB1 alleles showing the most associated TCRs and HLA-C alleles the fewest. Cytomegalovirus status was reported to be diagnosed by the classifier with high specificity and sensitivity in both the original and validation cohorts. Three of the identified cytomegalovirus-associated TCR beta chains were confirmed in vitro to be specific for cytomegalovirus antigens. A cluster of highly shared sequence variants was judged likely to be a technical artifact of the sequencing pipeline. Some IMGT-functional V segments, including TRBV6-2 and TRBV6-3, could not be distinguished by the 87-base-pair reads and were therefore excluded. In this cohort, only TCR beta chains were sequenced, and detectable features were limited by the absence of alpha or paired-chain data. The study gave a list of 150 to 200 TCR beta chains associated with cytomegalovirus. Presence/absence analyses assumed roughly uniform sequencing depth across donors, an assumption that may not hold. HLA typing was unavailable for some donors at each locus, so association tests used only the typed subset. In a later analysis, several top co-occurrence clusters were reported to appear linked to parvovirus B19, influenza, CMV and Epstein-Barr virus. In a later analysis, 16,951 TCR beta sequences were associated with specific HLA alleles at a false discovery rate of 0.05. An association between a missense DCLRE1C variant and V-gene and J-gene trimming of TCR beta chains was found in a later genetic analysis and replicated in an independent cohort. When HLA alleles, especially DR and DQ, strongly co-occurred, attributing TCR associations to individual alleles was difficult. A further reported finding was that TCR beta sequences accurately predicted the HLA-A and HLA-B alleles for most subjects in the first cohort. It was suggested by the authors that the approach could potentially be generalized to other disease states and immunological phenotypes. Because counts were too low, 15 to 20 rarely observed V segments, including chromosome 9 orphons, were excluded from the earlier analysis of roughly 580 of the donors. A later analysis found that most CMV-associated TCR beta chains appeared HLA-restricted, with HLA associations seemingly driven largely by CMV exposure. Most TCR sequences were seen in very few donors, while some public TCRs were found in many individuals.

The V and J segments used are TRBV6-6 and TRBJ2-7, with TRBD2 tentatively as D gene (5 bases match). Sequencing was performed on PBMCs. This sequence was found in a man aged 25-45 years in good health and CMV-seropositive. This receptor has the CDR3 CASRPGITYEQYF. The DNA sequence reads TGTGCCAGCAGACCCGGGATTACCTACGAGCAGTACTTC.